This T cell receptor (beta chain) stems from a study of regulatory T cells in long-lasting Graves disease. The time point denotes: newly diagnosed GD, antithyroid drugs for less than 3 months. Construction of the TCR library relied on RNA isolated from PBMCs. This CDR3 is built from 12 residues. Germline V CDR1 and CDR2: MNHNS, SASEGT. Losses at the gene ends were 7 bases for V and 11 bases for J; bases not matched to a gene: 8. This clonotype was seen repeatedly, ten times or more. Construction of TCR beta libraries relied on iRepertoire HTBI primers and on Arm-PCR targeting CDR3 regions. TCRdb ran MiXCR on the multiplex PCR reads and lists one entry per CDR3 protein. The sample comprises 400,000 to 650,000 distinct CDR3 sequences, 15% to 20% of which are singletons, and around 25% rests with the top ten. This same sample was also part of a study on T cells in Graves' hyperthyroidism and ophthalmopathy. This second report adds: Most thyroid-expanded clonotypes above 0.001 were also found in blood. Stable hyperthyroidism was separated from ophthalmopathy by a model based on 13 V-J features.

The sample in question was peripheral blood mononuclear cells (PBMCs), obtained at new diagnosis, from a patient treated with antithyroid drugs. The rearrangement joins TRBV6-1 to TRBJ1-1; 9 bases fit TRBD1. This clonotype was sampled from a woman aged 40 to 65 with Graves disease. CDR3 loop: CASTPGQGSAFF. The DNA for the CDR3 is TGTGCCAGCACTCCGGGACAGGGATCTGCTTTCTTT.